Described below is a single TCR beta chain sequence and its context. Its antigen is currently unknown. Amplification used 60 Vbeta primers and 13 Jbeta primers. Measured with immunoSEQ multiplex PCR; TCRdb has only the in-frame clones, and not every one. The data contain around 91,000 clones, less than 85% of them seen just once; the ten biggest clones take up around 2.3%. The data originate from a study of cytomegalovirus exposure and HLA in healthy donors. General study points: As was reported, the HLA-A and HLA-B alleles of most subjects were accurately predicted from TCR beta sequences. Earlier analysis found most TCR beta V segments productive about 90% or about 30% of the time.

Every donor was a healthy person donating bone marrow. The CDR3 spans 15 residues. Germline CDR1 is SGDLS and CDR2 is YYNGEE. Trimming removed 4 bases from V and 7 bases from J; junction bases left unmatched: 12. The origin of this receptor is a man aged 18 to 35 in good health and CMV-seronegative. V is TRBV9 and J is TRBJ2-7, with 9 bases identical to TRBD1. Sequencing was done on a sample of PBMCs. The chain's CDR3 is CASSHPRTGAREQYF. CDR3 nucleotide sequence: TGTGCCAGCAGCCACCCTAGGACAGGGGCGCGGGAGCAGTACTTC.